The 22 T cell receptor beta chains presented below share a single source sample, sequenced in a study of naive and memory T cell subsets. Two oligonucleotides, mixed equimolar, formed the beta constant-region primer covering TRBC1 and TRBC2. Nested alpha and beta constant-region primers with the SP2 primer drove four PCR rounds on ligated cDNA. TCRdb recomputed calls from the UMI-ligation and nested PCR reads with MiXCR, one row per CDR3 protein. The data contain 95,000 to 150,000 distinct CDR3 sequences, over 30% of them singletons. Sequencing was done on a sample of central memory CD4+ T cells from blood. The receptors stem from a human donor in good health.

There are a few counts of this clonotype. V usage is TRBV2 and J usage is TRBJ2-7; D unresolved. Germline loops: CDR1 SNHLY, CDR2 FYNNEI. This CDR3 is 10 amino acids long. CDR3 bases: TGTGCTAGTGGTTTGTACGAGCAGTACTTC. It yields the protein CASGLYEQYF. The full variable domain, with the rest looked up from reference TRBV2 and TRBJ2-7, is EPEVTQTPSHQVTQMGQEVILRCVPISNHLYFYWYRQILGQKVEFLVSFYNNEISEKSEIFDDQFSVERPDGSNFTLKIRSTKLEDSAMYFCASGLYEQYFGPGTRLTVT.

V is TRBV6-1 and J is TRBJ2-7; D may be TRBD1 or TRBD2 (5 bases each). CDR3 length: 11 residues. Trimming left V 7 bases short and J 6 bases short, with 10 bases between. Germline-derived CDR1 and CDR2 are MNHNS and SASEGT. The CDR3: CASNEGREQYF. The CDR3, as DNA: TGTGCCAGCAATGAGGGGCGCGAGCAGTACTTC.

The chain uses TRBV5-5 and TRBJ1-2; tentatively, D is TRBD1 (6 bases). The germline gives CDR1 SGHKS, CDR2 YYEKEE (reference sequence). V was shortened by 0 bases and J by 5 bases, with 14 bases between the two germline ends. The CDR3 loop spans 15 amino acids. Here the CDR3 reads CASSLGDKFSYGYTF. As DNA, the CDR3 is TGTGCCAGCAGCTTGGGGGACAAGTTCTCGTATGGCTACACCTTC.

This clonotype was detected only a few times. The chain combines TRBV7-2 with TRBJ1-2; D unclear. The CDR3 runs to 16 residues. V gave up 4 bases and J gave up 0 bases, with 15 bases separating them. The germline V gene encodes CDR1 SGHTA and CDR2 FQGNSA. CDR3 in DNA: TGTGCCAGCAGCTCAATTGACGGGGTAGCTAACTATGGCTACACCTTC. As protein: CASSSIDGVANYGYTF.

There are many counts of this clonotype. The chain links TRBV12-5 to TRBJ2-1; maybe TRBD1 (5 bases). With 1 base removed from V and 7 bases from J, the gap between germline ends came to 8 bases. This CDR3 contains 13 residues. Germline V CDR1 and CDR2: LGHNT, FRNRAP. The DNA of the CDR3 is TGTGCTAGTGGTTTGGAGACAGCTAATGAGCAGTTCTTC. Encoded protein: CASGLETANEQFF.

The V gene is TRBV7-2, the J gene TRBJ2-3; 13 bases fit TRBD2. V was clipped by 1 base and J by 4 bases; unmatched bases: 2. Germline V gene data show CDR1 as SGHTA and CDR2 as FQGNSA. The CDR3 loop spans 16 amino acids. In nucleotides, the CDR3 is TGTGCCAGCAGCTTAGGGACTAGCGGGAGAGCAGATACGCAGTATTTT. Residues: CASSLGTSGRADTQYF.

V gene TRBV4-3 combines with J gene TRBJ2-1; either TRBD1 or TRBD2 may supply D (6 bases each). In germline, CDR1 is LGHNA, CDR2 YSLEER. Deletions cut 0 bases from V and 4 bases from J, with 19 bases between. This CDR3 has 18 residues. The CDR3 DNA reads TGCGCCAGCAGCCAAGAAAGGGGAGGAAGGGGGGCATACAATGAGCAGTTCTTC. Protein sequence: CASSQERGGRGAYNEQFF.

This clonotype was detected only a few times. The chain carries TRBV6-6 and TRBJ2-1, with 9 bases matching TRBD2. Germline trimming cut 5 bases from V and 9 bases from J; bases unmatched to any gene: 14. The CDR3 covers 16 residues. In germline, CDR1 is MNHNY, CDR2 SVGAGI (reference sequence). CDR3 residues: CASSGLLAGVGGEQFF. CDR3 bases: TGTGCCAGCAGTGGACTATTAGCGGGAGTGGGCGGTGAGCAGTTCTTC.

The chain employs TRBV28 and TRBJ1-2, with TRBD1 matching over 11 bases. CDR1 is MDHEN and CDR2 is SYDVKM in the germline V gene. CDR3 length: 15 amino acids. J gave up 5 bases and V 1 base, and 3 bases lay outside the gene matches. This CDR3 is CASSLSGQGEYGYTF. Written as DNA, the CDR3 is TGTGCCAGCAGTTTATCGGGACAGGGGGAATATGGCTACACCTTC.

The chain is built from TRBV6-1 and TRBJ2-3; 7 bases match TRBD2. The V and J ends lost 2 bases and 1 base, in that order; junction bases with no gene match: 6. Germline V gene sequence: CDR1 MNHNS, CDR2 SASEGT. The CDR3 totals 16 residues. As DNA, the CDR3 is TGTGCCAGCAGTGAATCGGCGGGAGTGGGCACAGATACGCAGTATTTT. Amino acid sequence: CASSESAGVGTDTQYF.

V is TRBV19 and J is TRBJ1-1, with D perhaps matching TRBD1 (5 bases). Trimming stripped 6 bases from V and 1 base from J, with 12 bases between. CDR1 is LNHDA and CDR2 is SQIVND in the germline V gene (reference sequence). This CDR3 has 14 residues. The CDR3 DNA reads TGTGCCAGTAGCCGCGGGGCGTGGAACACTGAAGCTTTCTTT. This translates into CASSRGAWNTEAFF.

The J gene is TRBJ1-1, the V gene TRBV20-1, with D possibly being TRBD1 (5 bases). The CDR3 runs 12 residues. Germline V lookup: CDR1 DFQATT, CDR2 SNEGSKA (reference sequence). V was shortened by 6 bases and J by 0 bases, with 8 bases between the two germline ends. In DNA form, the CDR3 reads TGCAGTGCGGGACGGTTGAACACTGAAGCTTTCTTT. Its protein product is CSAGRLNTEAFF.

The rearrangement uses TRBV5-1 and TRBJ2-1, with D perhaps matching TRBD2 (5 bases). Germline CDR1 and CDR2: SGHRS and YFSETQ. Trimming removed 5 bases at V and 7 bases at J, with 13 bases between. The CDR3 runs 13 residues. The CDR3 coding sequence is TGCGCCAGCAGACGGGGAATGGGGAATGAGCAGTTCTTC. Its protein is CASRRGMGNEQFF.

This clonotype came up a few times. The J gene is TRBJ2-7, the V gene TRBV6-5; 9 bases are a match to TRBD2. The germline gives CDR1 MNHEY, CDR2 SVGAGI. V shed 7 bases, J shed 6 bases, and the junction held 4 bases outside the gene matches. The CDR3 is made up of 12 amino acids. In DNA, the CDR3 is TGTGCCAGCACCGGGACTAGCTCCGAGCAGTACTTC. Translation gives CASTGTSSEQYF.

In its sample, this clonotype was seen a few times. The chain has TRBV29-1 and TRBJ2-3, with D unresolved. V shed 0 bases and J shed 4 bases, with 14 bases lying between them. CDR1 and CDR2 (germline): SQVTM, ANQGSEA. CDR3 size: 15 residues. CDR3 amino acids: CSVEDEVIGADTQYF. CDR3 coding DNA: TGCAGCGTTGAAGATGAGGTCATTGGTGCAGATACGCAGTATTTT.

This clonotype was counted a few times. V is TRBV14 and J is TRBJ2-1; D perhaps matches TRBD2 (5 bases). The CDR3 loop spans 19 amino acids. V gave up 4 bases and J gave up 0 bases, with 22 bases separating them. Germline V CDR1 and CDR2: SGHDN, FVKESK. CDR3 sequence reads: CASSPLSGLAPSSYNEQFF. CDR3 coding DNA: TGTGCCAGCAGCCCCTTGAGCGGTCTAGCCCCAAGCTCCTACAATGAGCAGTTCTTC.

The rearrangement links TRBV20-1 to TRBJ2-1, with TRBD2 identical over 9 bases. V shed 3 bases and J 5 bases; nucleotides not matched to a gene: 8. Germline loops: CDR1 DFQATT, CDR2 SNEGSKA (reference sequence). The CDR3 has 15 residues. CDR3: CSASHSGRGDNEQFF. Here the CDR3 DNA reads TGCAGTGCTAGTCATAGCGGGAGAGGAGACAATGAGCAGTTCTTC.

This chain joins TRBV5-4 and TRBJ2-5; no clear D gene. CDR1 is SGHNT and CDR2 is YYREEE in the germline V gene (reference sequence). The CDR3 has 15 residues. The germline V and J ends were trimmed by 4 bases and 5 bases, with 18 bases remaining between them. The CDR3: CASSQSRTHTETQYF. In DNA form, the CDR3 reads TGTGCCAGCAGCCAGAGTCGGACCCATACGGAGACCCAGTACTTC.

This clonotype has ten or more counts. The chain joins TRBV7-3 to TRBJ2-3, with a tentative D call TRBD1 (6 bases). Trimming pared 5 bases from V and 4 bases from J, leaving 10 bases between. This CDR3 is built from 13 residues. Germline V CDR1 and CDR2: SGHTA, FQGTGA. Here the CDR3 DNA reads TGTGCCAGCAGCGCCACAGGGTCAGATACGCAGTATTTT. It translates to CASSATGSDTQYF.

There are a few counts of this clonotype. The CDR3: CSPTSESTDTQYF. The CDR3 DNA follows: TGCAGCCCGACTAGCGAGAGCACAGATACGCAGTATTTT. The chain is built from TRBV20-1 and TRBJ2-3; 8 bases agree with TRBD2. Germline assignment: CDR1 DFQATT and CDR2 SNEGSKA (reference sequence). This CDR3 has 13 residues.

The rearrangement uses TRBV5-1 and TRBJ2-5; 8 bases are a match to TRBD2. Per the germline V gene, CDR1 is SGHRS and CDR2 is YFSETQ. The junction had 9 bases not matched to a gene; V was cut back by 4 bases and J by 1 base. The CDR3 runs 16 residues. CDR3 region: CASSRRGDYSQETQYF. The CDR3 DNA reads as TGCGCCAGCAGCCGGCGGGGGGATTACAGCCAAGAGACCCAGTACTTC.

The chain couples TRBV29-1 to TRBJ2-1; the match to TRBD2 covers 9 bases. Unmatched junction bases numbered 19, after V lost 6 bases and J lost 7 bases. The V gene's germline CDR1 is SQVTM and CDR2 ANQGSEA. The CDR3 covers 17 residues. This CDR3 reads CSVPRPAGGPGGNEQFF. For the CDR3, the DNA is TGCAGCGTCCCCCGGCCGGCGGGAGGGCCGGGGGGGAATGAGCAGTTCTTC.